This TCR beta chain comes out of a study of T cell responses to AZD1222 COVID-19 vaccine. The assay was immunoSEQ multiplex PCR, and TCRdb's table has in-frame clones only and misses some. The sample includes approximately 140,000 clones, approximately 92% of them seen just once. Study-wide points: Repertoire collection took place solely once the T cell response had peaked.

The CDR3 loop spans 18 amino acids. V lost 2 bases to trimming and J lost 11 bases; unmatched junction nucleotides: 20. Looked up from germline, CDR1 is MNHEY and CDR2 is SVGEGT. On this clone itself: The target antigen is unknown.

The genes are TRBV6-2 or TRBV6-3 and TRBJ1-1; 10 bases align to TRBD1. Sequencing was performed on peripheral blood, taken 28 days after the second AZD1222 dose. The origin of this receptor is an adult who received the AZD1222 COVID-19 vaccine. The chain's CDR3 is CASSYLPGTGDLKWHAFF. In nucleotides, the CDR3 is TGTGCCAGCAGTTACCTTCCCGGGACAGGGGATTTAAAGTGGCATGCTTTCTTT.